A single sample gave rise to the 6 T cell receptor beta chains below, sequenced in a study of T cell responses to AZD1222 COVID-19 vaccine. Clones were sequenced by immunoSEQ multiplex PCR, and TCRdb holds only the in-frame ones, with some missing. This table holds about 270,000 clones, 90% to 95% found once. The material sequenced was peripheral blood, taken 28 days after the second AZD1222 dose. These receptors came from an adult who received the AZD1222 COVID-19 vaccine.

The rearrangement uses TRBV25-1 and TRBJ2-1; no clear D. CDR3 size: 11 residues. Germline CDR1 and CDR2: MGHDK and SYGVNS. Trimming removed 4 bases at V and 7 bases at J, with 5 bases between. CDR3 nucleotides: TGTGCCAGCAGTGCGCCTAATGAGCAGTTCTTC. Translated: CASSAPNEQFF.

The count of this clone is one. The chain has TRBV28 and TRBJ1-1; possible D gene TRBD1, 5 bases. The CDR3 is made up of 12 amino acids. V lost 4 bases, J lost 4 bases, and 7 bases lay in between. Germline V gene data show CDR1 as MDHEN and CDR2 as SYDVKM. The CDR3: CASSSTVTEAFF. In nucleotides, the CDR3 is TGTGCCAGCAGTTCGACAGTCACTGAAGCTTTCTTT.

Turning to this clone: This sample includes further DNA sequences coding for the same CDR3. J is TRBJ2-7 and V is TRBV6-5; possibly TRBD1 for D (7 bases). This CDR3 spans 13 amino acids. CDR1 MNHEY and CDR2 SVGAGI come from the germline V gene. V was cut by 6 bases and J by 7 bases, with 16 bases left in between. CDR3 protein: CASRPGQGGEQYF. As DNA, the CDR3 is TGTGCCAGCAGACCCGGGCAGGGGGGAGAGCAGTACTTC.

The V gene is TRBV5-1, the J gene TRBJ1-6; weak D call: TRBD1 (5 bases). Trimming pared 3 bases from V and 5 bases from J, leaving 15 bases between. Per the germline V gene, CDR1 is SGHRS and CDR2 is YFSETQ. The CDR3 has 16 residues. CDR3: CASSWGGTDDNSPLHF. CDR3 bases: TGCGCCAGCAGCTGGGGTGGGACGGACGATAATTCACCCCTCCACTTT. The full variable domain, in which reference TRBV5-1 and TRBJ1-6 provide the parts outside the CDR3, is KAGVTQTPRYLIKTRGQQVTLSCSPISGHRSVSWYQQTPGQGLQFLFEYFSETQRNKGNFPGRFSGRQFSNSRSEMNVSTLELGDSALYLCASSWGGTDDNSPLHFGNGTRLTVT.

The gene calls are TRBV12-3 or TRBV12-4 and TRBJ1-1; D is unclear. The CDR3 is 12 residues long. V was shortened by 2 bases and J by 10 bases, with 11 bases between the two germline ends. CDR3 in DNA: TGTGCCAGCAGTTTAAGGGCCCCTGCAGCTTTCTTT. It specifies CASSLRAPAAFF.

CDR3 sequence: CASSGGQSYEQYF. CDR3 nucleotide sequence: TGTGCCAGCAGTGGAGGACAGAGCTACGAGCAGTACTTC. The rearrangement joins TRBV27 to TRBJ2-7, with a possible D match to TRBD1 (6 bases). Deletions cut 5 bases from V and 3 bases from J, with 11 bases between. From germline, CDR1 is MNHEY and CDR2 SMNVEV (reference sequence). This CDR3 is 13 amino acids long.